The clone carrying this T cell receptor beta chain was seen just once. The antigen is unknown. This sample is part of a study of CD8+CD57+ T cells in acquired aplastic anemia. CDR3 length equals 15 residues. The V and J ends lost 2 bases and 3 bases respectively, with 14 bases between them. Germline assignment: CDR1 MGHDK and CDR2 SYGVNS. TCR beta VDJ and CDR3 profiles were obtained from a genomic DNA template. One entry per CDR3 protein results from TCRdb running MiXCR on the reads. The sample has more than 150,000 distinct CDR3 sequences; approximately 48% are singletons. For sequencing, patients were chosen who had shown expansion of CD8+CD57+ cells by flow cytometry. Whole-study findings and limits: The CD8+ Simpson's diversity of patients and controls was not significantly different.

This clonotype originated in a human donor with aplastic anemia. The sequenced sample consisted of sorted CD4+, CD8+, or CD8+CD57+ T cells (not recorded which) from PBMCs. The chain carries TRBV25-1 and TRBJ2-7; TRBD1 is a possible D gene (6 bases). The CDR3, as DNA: TGTGCCAGCAGTGAAGGGGCAGGGGTAAACTACGAGCAGTACTTC. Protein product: CASSEGAGVNYEQYF.